The 2 T cell receptor beta chains presented below share a single source sample, sequenced in a study of beta chain features in type 1 diabetes. Their specific antigens are unknown. Overall study findings and caveats: When Type 1 diabetes patients were examined, their TCRB CDR3s proved moderately but significantly shorter in all four CD4+ subsets.

The isolated RNA, all of it, was reverse transcribed, so expressed TCRB transcripts were what got sequenced. The table came from immunoSEQ multiplex PCR; TCRdb's copy has only in-frame clones and leaves some out. The sample carries around 100,000 clones, under 30% recorded once. Sequenced: central memory CD4+ T cells from blood. The receptors derive from a woman in her late teens or twenties with type 1 diabetes.

The V gene is TRBV29-1, the J gene TRBJ2-1; D uncertain. The CDR3 consists of 12 residues. Germline lookup yields CDR1 SQVTM and CDR2 ANQGSEA. V lost 5 bases and J lost 2, with 7 bases in between. CDR3 bases: TGCAGCGTTTCCCCAGCCTACAATGAGCAGTTCTTC. It translates to CSVSPAYNEQFF.

The chain combines TRBV5-8 with TRBJ1-2, with a possible D match to TRBD1 (6 bases). The V gene's germline CDR1 is SGHTS and CDR2 YDEGEE. The CDR3 sequence is 16 residues long. The V and J ends lost 4 bases and 2 bases respectively, with 18 bases between them. CDR3 nucleotides: TGTGCCAGCAGCACGAGGCGGGGGGCGGTCAACTATGGCTACACCTTC. Protein: CASSTRRGAVNYGYTF.